This TCR beta chain comes out of a study of T cells in Graves' hyperthyroidism and ophthalmopathy. Study-wide results and caveats: Blood also showed most of the thyroid clonotypes that were expanded above 0.001.

Amplified TCR beta CDR3 regions derived from RNA transcripts. Using the HTBI primer set, a first-round RT-PCR was run on the TCR CDR3. TCRdb ran MiXCR on the multiplex PCR reads and lists one entry per CDR3 protein. The table lists hundreds of thousands of distinct CDR3 sequences, about 14% of them singletons. This clonotype came up many times. The antigen is unknown. The CDR3 runs to 13 residues. With 4 bases removed from V and 3 bases from J, the gap between germline ends came to 13 bases. Germline V gene sequence: CDR1 GTSNPN, CDR2 SVGIG (reference sequence). The study enrolled patients aged 18 to 65 with newly diagnosed hyperthyroidism of under 2 months' duration. In making diagnoses, clinical symptoms, serum thyroxine and TRAb, thyroid ultrasound and orbital computed tomography were all used. Out of 8.5 to 10 ml of fresh peripheral blood came the PBMCs.

The TCR sequence derives from a woman in her 30s with Graves' hyperthyroidism that later progressed to Graves' ophthalmopathy. The J gene is TRBJ2-7, the V gene TRBV30; TRBD1 might be the D (5 bases). Material for sequencing was blood. DNA for the CDR3: TGTGCCTGGAATCCAGGACACCTCTACGAGCAGTACTTC. This codes for CAWNPGHLYEQYF. Together with reference TRBV30 and TRBJ2-7, the CDR3 gives the full variable domain: SQTIHQWPATLVQPVGSPLSLECTVEGTSNPNLYWYRQAAGRGLQLLFYSVGIGQISSEVPQNLSASRPQDRQFILSSKKLLLSDSGFYLCAWNPGHLYEQYFGPGTRLTVT.